This is a list of T cell receptor beta chains from one sample in a study of cytomegalovirus exposure and HLA in healthy donors. The assay was immunoSEQ multiplex PCR, and TCRdb's table has in-frame clones only and misses some. The sample comprises about 190,000 clones, under 85% of which are singletons, and 1.6% rests with the top ten. The sequencing input was PBMCs. The receptors come from a man in his forties or fifties in good health and CMV-seronegative. Both conserved end residues are part of each CDR3. D genes are given only for firm matches. Some rows mark clone size as missing; the rest say once, few, many or name a class of expanded clone.

D	J	size	V	DNA	CDR3
NA	TRBJ1-1	NA	TRBV5-1	TGCGCCAGCAGCCCAGTCCCGAACACTGAAGCTTTCTTT	CASSPVPNTEAFF
TRBD1	TRBJ1-2	NA	TRBV4-1	TGCGCCAGCAGCCTGACAGGGAACTATGGCTACACCTTC	CASSLTGNYGYTF
NA	TRBJ2-4	few	TRBV11-2	TGTGCCAGCAGCTTAGACTACAGGGTGGCCAAAAACATTCAGTACTTC	CASSLDYRVAKNIQYF
NA	TRBJ1-2	NA	TRBV19	TGTGCCAGTACCAACGACCGAGGAGCTAACTATGGCTACACCTTC	CASTNDRGANYGYTF
NA	TRBJ1-5	NA	TRBV5-8	TGTGCCAGTATGACAATAGTCAATCAGCCCCAGCATTTT	CASMTIVNQPQHF
TRBD1	TRBJ1-1	few	TRBV4-1	TGCGCCAGCAGCCCGGGACAGTACATGAACACTGAAGCTTTCTTT	CASSPGQYMNTEAFF
TRBD2	TRBJ2-1	NA	TRBV10-3	TGTGCCGTCAGCCCTGCCCCTAGCGGGGGCTACAATGAGCAGTTCTTC	CAVSPAPSGGYNEQFF
NA	TRBJ2-7	NA	TRBV18	TGTGCCAGCTCACCCGGGACTGGTCTTCCCTACGAGCAGTACTTC	CASSPGTGLPYEQYF
TRBD1	TRBJ2-1	NA	TRBV6-5	TGTGCCAGCAGTTACGACAGGGGGCGTTACAATGAGCAGTTCTTC	CASSYDRGRYNEQFF
NA	TRBJ2-7	once	TRBV27	TGTGCCAGCAGTTTATCTTCGGGGAACGAGCAGTACTTC	CASSLSSGNEQYF
NA	TRBJ1-1	few	TRBV5-1	TGCGCCAGCGGATCAACAGGAGATGAAGCTTTCTTT	CASGSTGDEAFF
NA	TRBJ1-4	NA	TRBV30	TGTGCCTGGAGTGTAGGAGGGGCTAATGAAAAACTGTTTTTT	CAWSVGGANEKLFF
NA	TRBJ2-7	NA	TRBV6-1	TGTGCCAGCAGTGAACGGGTCGAGCAGTACTTC	CASSERVEQYF
NA	TRBJ2-1	NA	TRBV27	TGTGCCAGCAGTTTAGTCGGTGCCCACAATGAGCAGTTCTTC	CASSLVGAHNEQFF
NA	TRBJ2-7	NA	TRBV7-8	TGTGCCAGCAGCCCGAACAGGGCTACCTACGAGCAGTACTTC	CASSPNRATYEQYF
NA	TRBJ1-1	NA	TRBV6-1	TGTGCCAGCAGTGAAGGAGGATTAGGACAGTTGTTGAACACTGAAGCTTTCTTT	CASSEGGLGQLLNTEAFF
NA	TRBJ1-2	NA	TRBV6-5	TGTGCCAGCAGGCCTCAGTGGCGGGGTTACTATGGCTACACCTTC	CASRPQWRGYYGYTF
TRBD1	TRBJ1-5	few	TRBV7-9	TGTGCCAGCAGCCCGGGACAGGGAAGTCAGCCCCAGCATTTT	CASSPGQGSQPQHF
TRBD1	TRBJ1-5	NA	TRBV7-9	TGTGCCAGCAGCTTGACGGACAGGGCTCAGCCCCAGCATTTT	CASSLTDRAQPQHF
NA	TRBJ1-2	NA	TRBV18	TGTGCCAGCTCCACCAGCGGAGCAGCCTATGGCTACACCTTC	CASSTSGAAYGYTF
TRBD1	TRBJ2-1	NA	TRBV5-1	TGCGCCAGCAGCACCGGACAGGGGATTCTAAATGAGCAGTTCTTC	CASSTGQGILNEQFF
TRBD2	TRBJ2-2	NA	TRBV7-2	TGTGCCAGCAGCTTAGTGTCTAGCGGGGGGGCCGGGGAGCTGTTTTTT	CASSLVSSGGAGELFF
NA	TRBJ1-5	NA	TRBV7-2	TGTGCCAGCAGCCCTGCATCGCCGTCGGGCAATCAGCCCCAGCATTTT	CASSPASPSGNQPQHF
TRBD2	TRBJ2-1	NA	TRBV4-3	TGCGCCAGCAGCCGATCGGGACTAGCGGGGGCCAGCTCCTACAATGAGCAGTTCTTC	CASSRSGLAGASSYNEQFF
TRBD1	TRBJ2-1	NA	TRBV11-2	TGTGCCAGCAGCTTATGGACAGGGGGCGGCGATGAGCAGTTCTTC	CASSLWTGGGDEQFF
TRBD1	TRBJ1-2	NA	TRBV18	TGTGCCAGCTCACCACGAGAACAGGGGAGGTATGGCTACACCTTC	CASSPREQGRYGYTF